Sequencing of this T cell receptor beta chain was carried out in a study of blood T cell repertoires in COVID-19. Study at large: Sample material is recorded as cDNA or gDNA derived from T cells, B-cell-depleted T cells, or PBMCs.

Clinical histories supplied by participants themselves formed the basis of cohort assignment. TCRdb keeps only in-frame clones here, not all; method: immunoSEQ multiplex PCR. The sample has roughly 430,000 clones; approximately 85% are singletons. Looked up from germline, CDR1 is SGHRS and CDR2 is YFSETQ. The CDR3 sequence is 11 residues long. Trimming took 2 bases from V and 6 from J, leaving 6 bases between them. This chain uses TRBV5-1 with TRBJ2-7; unclear D gene. The TCR originated in a woman aged 35 to 49 with acute COVID-19. Input material: PBMCs or T cells enriched from blood (not recorded which). CDR3 in DNA: TGCGCCAGCAGCTTATCGGGCGAGCAGTACTTC. The encoded protein is CASSLSGEQYF.